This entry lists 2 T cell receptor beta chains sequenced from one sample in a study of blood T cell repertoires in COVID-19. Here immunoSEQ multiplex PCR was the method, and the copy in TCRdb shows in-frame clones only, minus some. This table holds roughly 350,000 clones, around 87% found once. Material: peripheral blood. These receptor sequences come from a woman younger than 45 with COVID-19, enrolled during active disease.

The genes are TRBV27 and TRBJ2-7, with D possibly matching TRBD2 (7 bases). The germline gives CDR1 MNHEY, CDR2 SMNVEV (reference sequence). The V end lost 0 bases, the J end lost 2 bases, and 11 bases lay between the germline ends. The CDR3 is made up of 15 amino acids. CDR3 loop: CASSLSGGGAYEQYF. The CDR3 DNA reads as TGTGCCAGCAGTTTATCGGGAGGGGGGGCCTACGAGCAGTACTTC.

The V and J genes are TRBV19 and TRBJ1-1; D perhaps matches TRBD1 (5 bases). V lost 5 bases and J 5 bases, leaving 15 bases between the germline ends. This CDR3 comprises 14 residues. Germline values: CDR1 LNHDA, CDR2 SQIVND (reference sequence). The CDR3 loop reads CASSSQGGNTEAFF. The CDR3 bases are TGTGCCAGTAGTTCCCAGGGAGGAAATACTGAAGCTTTCTTT.